A selection of T cell receptor beta chains follows, all from one sample in a study of blood T cell repertoires in COVID-19. The table came from immunoSEQ multiplex PCR; TCRdb's copy has only in-frame clones and leaves some out. Of 40,000 to 50,000 clones listed, more than 75% were seen once; the top ten hold around 8.7%. The sample comprised peripheral blood. Receptors were obtained from a middle-aged man with active COVID-19. Each CDR3 is given with its conserved first and last residue. The order of the fields is CDR3 length, clone size, J gene, V gene, D gene, CDR3 protein, CDR3 DNA. D genes are given only for firm matches. Rows may omit the clone size; those that give it use once, few, many or a size class.

>15|NA|TRBJ2-3|TRBV3-1/TRBV3-2|TRBD2
CASRPAGGRTDTQYF
TGTGCCAGCAGGCCTGCGGGAGGGCGCACAGATACGCAGTATTTT
>13|NA|TRBJ2-3|TRBV23-1|NA
CASSPGGTDTQYF
TGCGCCAGCAGTCCCGGAGGGACAGATACGCAGTATTTT
>14|NA|TRBJ1-2|TRBV3-1/TRBV3-2|TRBD1
CASSQGQGVAGYTF
TGTGCCAGCAGCCAAGGTCAGGGGGTTGCTGGCTACACCTTC
>15|NA|TRBJ2-3|TRBV6-1|TRBD2
CASSERAGSVDTQYF
TGTGCCAGCAGTGAAAGAGCGGGGTCAGTAGATACGCAGTATTTT
>13|NA|TRBJ2-1|TRBV3-1/TRBV3-2|NA
CASSQGDNNEQFF
TGTGCCAGCAGCCAAGGAGACAACAATGAGCAGTTCTTC
>14|NA|TRBJ2-7|TRBV15|NA
CATSRDRTDYEQYF
TGTGCCACCAGCAGAGATCGCACAGACTACGAGCAGTACTTC
>14|NA|TRBJ2-2|TRBV5-1|NA
CASSLASKYGELFF
TGCGCCAGCAGCTTAGCTAGCAAATACGGGGAGCTGTTTTTT
>15|NA|TRBJ2-3|TRBV14|NA
CASSQGGNPRSTQYF
TGTGCCAGCAGCCAAGGAGGGAACCCCAGGAGTACGCAGTATTTT
>13|few|TRBJ2-7|TRBV6-5|TRBD1
CATRRDRGDEQYF
TGTGCCACCCGGAGGGACAGGGGAGACGAGCAGTACTTC
>13|NA|TRBJ1-5|TRBV7-6|TRBD1
CASSQGQGRIQHF
TGTGCCAGCAGCCAAGGACAGGGGAGGATCCAGCATTTT
>14|NA|TRBJ1-2|TRBV21-1|NA
CASSKPPANYGYTF
TGTGCCAGCAGCAAACCTCCAGCTAACTATGGCTACACCTTC
>16|NA|TRBJ2-6|TRBV28|NA
CASSSPAAPGANVLTF
TGTGCCAGCAGCTCTCCAGCGGCCCCTGGGGCCAACGTCCTGACTTTC
>13|NA|TRBJ2-5|TRBV7-3|NA
CASRLRAVETQYF
TGTGCCAGCAGATTAAGGGCCGTCGAGACCCAGTACTTC
>16|NA|TRBJ2-3|TRBV11-1|TRBD1
CASSLDRGRLSDTQYF
TGTGCCAGCAGCCTCGACAGGGGGCGGTTATCAGATACGCAGTATTTT
>15|NA|TRBJ2-1|TRBV7-2|NA
CASSLSKSSYNEQFF
TGTGCCAGCAGCTTATCCAAGAGCTCCTACAATGAGCAGTTCTTC
>16|NA|TRBJ2-3|TRBV4-2|TRBD2
CASSPAWRGSSDTQYF
TGTGCCAGCAGCCCGGCCTGGCGGGGGAGTTCAGATACGCAGTATTTT
>15|NA|TRBJ1-5|TRBV28|TRBD1
CASIPDRGGSQPQHF
TGTGCCAGCATCCCAGACAGGGGGGGGAGTCAGCCCCAGCATTTT
>14|NA|TRBJ1-3|TRBV25-1|TRBD1
CASRGTGAGNTIYF
TGTGCCAGCAGGGGGACAGGGGCTGGAAACACCATATATTTT
>15|NA|TRBJ2-1|TRBV28|TRBD2
CASRLAGARVNEQFF
TGTGCCAGCAGGTTAGCGGGAGCTCGGGTTAATGAGCAGTTCTTC
>15|NA|TRBJ2-7|TRBV5-1|TRBD1
CASSLGETGGAEQYF
TGCGCCAGCAGCTTAGGTGAGACAGGGGGGGCCGAGCAGTACTTC
>15|NA|TRBJ2-3|TRBV2|NA
CASRAQITSTDTQYF
TGTGCCAGCAGGGCACAGATAACTAGCACAGATACGCAGTATTTT
>13|NA|TRBJ2-1|TRBV9|NA
CASSGRTQNEQFF
TGTGCCAGCAGCGGCCGGACACAGAATGAGCAGTTCTTC
>14|few|TRBJ2-5|TRBV19|TRBD2
CASSGGLAGETQYF
TGTGCCAGTAGTGGAGGACTAGCGGGTGAGACCCAGTACTTC
>14|NA|TRBJ1-2|TRBV2|TRBD1
CASSWTGGLYGYTF
TGTGCCAGCAGTTGGACAGGGGGCCTATATGGCTACACCTTC
>11|NA|TRBJ2-1|TRBV2|NA
CLGQNDNEQFF
TGTCTGGGCCAAAACGACAATGAGCAGTTCTTC
>15|NA|TRBJ2-2|TRBV18|TRBD1
CASSPGTANTGELFF
TGTGCCAGCTCTCCCGGGACAGCGAACACCGGGGAGCTGTTTTTT
>12|NA|TRBJ2-3|TRBV5-1|NA
CASSRDTDTQYF
TGCGCCAGCAGCAGAGACACAGATACGCAGTATTTT
>15|once|TRBJ1-2|TRBV14|NA
CASSPRQKPYYGYTF
TGTGCCAGCAGCCCACGACAGAAACCTTACTATGGCTACACCTTC
>17|NA|TRBJ2-7|TRBV27|TRBD2
CASRRRAGTSGSYEQYF
TGTGCCAGCAGGAGAAGAGCCGGGACTAGCGGTTCCTACGAGCAGTACTTC
>16|NA|TRBJ2-1|TRBV5-5|TRBD2
CASSLGGGSSYNEQFF
TGTGCCAGCAGCTTGGGCGGGGGGAGCTCCTACAATGAGCAGTTCTTC
>14|NA|TRBJ2-7|TRBV7-9|TRBD1
CASSQETGAYEQYF
TGTGCCAGCAGCCAAGAGACAGGGGCCTACGAGCAGTACTTC
>14|NA|TRBJ1-2|TRBV6-5|TRBD1
CASRPPGQGGGYTF
TGTGCCAGCAGGCCTCCGGGACAGGGTGGTGGCTACACCTTC
>12|NA|TRBJ2-5|TRBV3-1/TRBV3-2|NA
CASSQDMETQYF
TGTGCCAGCAGCCAAGATATGGAGACCCAGTACTTC
>12|NA|TRBJ2-7|TRBV6-2/TRBV6-3|NA
CASSHAGPEQYF
TGTGCCAGCAGTCACGCGGGCCCCGAGCAGTACTTC
>16|NA|TRBJ2-1|TRBV7-8|TRBD2
CASSLADRLAGASMVF
TGTGCCAGCAGCTTAGCTGATCGACTAGCGGGGGCCAGTATGGTCTTC
>15|NA|TRBJ2-7|TRBV27|NA
CASSLYQQGPSEQYF
TGTGCCAGCAGTTTATACCAACAGGGTCCTTCCGAGCAGTACTTC
>16|once|TRBJ1-1|TRBV12-1|NA
CAKAGTGGSRFPVDFF
TGTGCCAAAGCCGGGACAGGGGGCTCTCGGTTTCCAGTTGATTTCTTT
>13|NA|TRBJ1-2|TRBV5-4|TRBD1
CASSLGAGGGYTF
TGTGCCAGCAGCTTGGGGGCAGGGGGCGGCTACACCTTC
>17|NA|TRBJ2-3|TRBV7-3|TRBD2
CASSLPGGGRAGDTQYF
TGTGCCAGCAGCTTACCGGGGGGCGGGAGGGCCGGAGATACGCAGTATTTT